This T cell receptor beta chain was found in a study of OX40 agonist ivuxolimab in advanced cancers. The overall study: Partial responses occurred in three patients (one hepatocellular carcinoma, two cutaneous melanoma).

TCRdb's table, derived via immunoSEQ multiplex PCR, lists solely in-frame clones and lacks some. The repertoire holds 100,000 to 140,000 clones, with under 95% as singletons. V was clipped by 0 bases and J by 3 bases, with 15 bases between them. The CDR3 loop spans 16 amino acids. Per germline, CDR1 LGHNT and CDR2 FRNRAP. Overall study results and limits: Nonresponders included some who also had low normalized T-cell clonal expansion. People who partly responded at 0.1-3.0 mg/kg had some of the least clonal expansion seen.

On this clone itself: Its antigen is currently unknown.

The rearrangement joins TRBV12-5 to TRBJ2-7; D is perhaps TRBD1 (5 bases). The clonotype originates from an adult with an advanced solid tumor such as melanoma, head and neck, liver or kidney cancer. Here the sequenced sample was CD4+ or CD8+ T cells sorted from blood, taken in a trial of the OX40 agonist ivuxolimab. In nucleotides, the CDR3 is TGTGCTAGTGGTTTGGTACGGGCAGGGTTGGTCTACGAGCAGTACTTC. The encoded protein is CASGLVRAGLVYEQYF.